Listed here are 12 T cell receptor beta chains from one sample, sequenced in a study of T cells after yellow fever vaccination. Via MiXCR, TCRdb re-called the 5' RACE reads, giving one row per CDR3 protein. The table lists 500,000 to 650,000 distinct CDR3 sequences, 9% to 15% of them singletons. The material sequenced was PBMCs, taken on the day of the yellow fever booster vaccination. The receptors shown here come from a man aged 25 to 40 who received the YFV17D yellow fever vaccine.

This clonotype has just a few counts. The rearrangement links TRBV6-2 or TRBV6-3 to TRBJ2-1; D is undetermined. In germline, CDR1 is MNHEY, CDR2 SVGEGT. The ends were cut back, 8 bases at V and 2 bases at J, with 7 bases in the middle. This CDR3 has 12 amino acids. In DNA form, the CDR3 reads TGTGCCAGCCTAACGACCTACAATGAGCAGTTCTTC. The encoded protein is CASLTTYNEQFF.

In its sample, this clonotype was seen a few times. The chain carries TRBV7-6 and TRBJ2-2; D is uncertain. The V gene's germline CDR1 is SGHVS and CDR2 FNYEAQ. V gave up 1 base and J gave up 3 bases, with 3 bases separating them. The CDR3 is made up of 13 amino acids. DNA for the CDR3: TGTGCCAGCAGCTTAGAGTACACCGGGGAGCTGTTTTTT. This sequence encodes CASSLEYTGELFF.

This clonotype was counted only a few times. The chain recombines TRBV7-2 with TRBJ2-4; weak D call: TRBD2 (6 bases). Germline CDR1 reads SGHTA; CDR2 reads FQGNSA. The CDR3 extends over 14 amino acids. Deletions cut 5 bases from V and 3 bases from J, with 11 bases between. This chain's CDR3 is CASSPAGGKNIQYF. The DNA of the CDR3 is TGTGCCAGCAGCCCGGCCGGGGGCAAAAACATTCAGTACTTC.

J is TRBJ2-1 and V is TRBV7-9; perhaps D is TRBD1 or TRBD2 (7 bases each). CDR3 length: 15 amino acids. V gave up 6 bases and J gave up 3 bases, with 15 bases separating them. The germline gives CDR1 SEHNR, CDR2 FQNEAQ (reference sequence). CDR3 sequence (DNA): TGTGCCAGCAGATCCAGGGGGGGGGGCTACAATGAGCAGTTCTTC. Protein: CASRSRGGGYNEQFF.

This clonotype showed up just a few times. The chain couples TRBV2 to TRBJ2-7; 9 positions match TRBD2. CDR1 and CDR2 (germline): SNHLY, FYNNEI. Trimming cost V 2 bases and J 1 base; bases outside gene matches: 3. The CDR3 contains 15 residues. For the CDR3, the DNA is TGTGCCAGCAGTGAATTTAGCGGGGGTTCCTACGAGCAGTACTTC. It encodes CASSEFSGGSYEQYF.

The V call is TRBV5-1, the J call TRBJ2-7, with D unresolved. Germline loops: CDR1 SGHRS, CDR2 YFSETQ. Trimming pared 4 bases from V and 1 base from J, leaving 9 bases between. This CDR3 contains 13 residues. The CDR3 DNA reads as TGCGCCAGCAGCGTGGACCCATCCTACGAGCAGTACTTC. Translating it yields CASSVDPSYEQYF.

This chain uses TRBV11-2 with TRBJ2-1; the D is unclear. V was trimmed by 4 bases and J by 4 bases, leaving 11 bases between them. The CDR3 consists of 14 residues. Germline values: CDR1 SGHAT, CDR2 FQNNGV. The chain's CDR3 is CASSYAGVYNEQFF. As DNA, the CDR3 is TGTGCCAGCAGCTACGCAGGAGTATACAATGAGCAGTTCTTC.

A few counts support this clonotype. The chain has TRBV5-1 and TRBJ2-1; D might be TRBD1 (6 bases). Germline values: CDR1 SGHRS, CDR2 YFSETQ. V lost 0 bases, J lost 10 bases, and 11 bases lay in between. The CDR3 contains 13 residues. As DNA, the CDR3 is TGCGCCAGCAGCTTGGAGCTTGGGGGCGAGCAGTTCTTC. It codes for CASSLELGGEQFF. Variable domain in full (rest from reference TRBV5-1 and TRBJ2-1): KAGVTQTPRYLIKTRGQQVTLSCSPISGHRSVSWYQQTPGQGLQFLFEYFSETQRNKGNFPGRFSGRQFSNSRSEMNVSTLELGDSALYLCASSLELGGEQFFGPGTRLTVL.

This clonotype was counted between two and nine times. This sequence joins TRBV28 and TRBJ2-3, with TRBD2 matching 7 bases. Germline V lookup: CDR1 MDHEN, CDR2 SYDVKM. The CDR3 consists of 15 residues. Trimming cost V 3 bases and J 5 bases; bases outside gene matches: 8. The CDR3 region has the DNA TGTGCCAGCAGTTTCCTAGCGGTCTTTGGAGATACGCAGTATTTT. It is translated as CASSFLAVFGDTQYF.

This clonotype occurred many times. This chain joins TRBV20-1 and TRBJ2-7; 10 nucleotides agree with TRBD2. Unmatched junction bases numbered 6, after V lost 5 bases and J lost 2 bases. Germline lookup yields CDR1 DFQATT and CDR2 SNEGSKA (reference sequence). This CDR3 comprises 14 residues. CDR3 region: CSAPPGLATYEQYF. Written as DNA, the CDR3 is TGCAGTGCTCCACCGGGACTAGCGACCTACGAGCAGTACTTC.

V and J are TRBV2 and TRBJ2-5; 10 nucleotides line up with TRBD2. The germline V gene encodes CDR1 SNHLY and CDR2 FYNNEI. This CDR3 spans 13 amino acids. V lost 11 bases, J lost 2 bases, and 5 bases stayed unmatched. The CDR3, as DNA: TGTGCCCGAAGCGGGGGGGTTCAAGAGACCCAGTACTTC. It specifies CARSGGVQETQYF. Filled out from reference TRBV2 and TRBJ2-5, the complete variable domain reads EPEVTQTPSHQVTQMGQEVILRCVPISNHLYFYWYRQILGQKVEFLVSFYNNEISEKSEIFDDQFSVERPDGSNFTLKIRSTKLEDSAMYFCARSGGVQETQYFGPGTRLLVL.

This clonotype was seen repeatedly, ten times or more. The rearrangement links TRBV3-1 to TRBJ2-1, with TRBD2 as a possible D gene (5 bases). Germline V CDR1 and CDR2: LGHDT, YNNKEL (reference sequence). V was clipped by 7 bases and J by 10 bases, with 20 bases between them. The CDR3 spans 14 residues. The CDR3 protein is CASTRSSFVNEQFF. CDR3 in DNA: TGTGCCAGCACCCGGTCTAGCTTCGTTAACGAGCAGTTCTTC.